This TCR beta chain was profiled in a study of long-term antiretroviral therapy in people with HIV. The study, taken as a whole, reports: Blood, drawn from about 2003 to 2017, may reflect older ART regimens. Clones that had undergone expansion before ART dominated the repertoire at all time points.

Germline assignment: CDR1 SGHAT and CDR2 FQNNGV. This CDR3 has 16 residues. V gave up 2 bases and J gave up 4 bases, with 16 bases separating them. Participants with HIV, all of them, were treated in the United States. Concerning this clone: As yet, its antigen is unknown.

Sequencing relied on immunoSEQ assay v3.0, run at survey level. The table came from immunoSEQ multiplex PCR; TCRdb's copy has only in-frame clones and leaves some out. The sample contains about 39,000 clones, 85% to 90% of which appear only once. The sequenced sample was unsorted PBMCs, obtained 1.2 years after starting antiretroviral therapy. This chain joins TRBV11-2 and TRBJ2-3; tentatively, D is TRBD2 (6 bases). This TCR derives from a woman between 45 and 60 years old with HIV. CDR3: CASSLLSWASADTQYF. The CDR3 DNA reads TGTGCCAGCAGCTTATTAAGTTGGGCTAGCGCAGATACGCAGTATTTT.